This TCR beta chain was documented in a study of shared clonotypes between healthy human individuals. Regarding the study as a whole: It was anticipated that sequencing depth would influence how many clonotypes donors shared.

Remarks on this clone: Its antigen is unknown.

The table came from immunoSEQ multiplex PCR; TCRdb's copy has only in-frame clones and leaves some out. The sample includes a few million clones, just over 90% of them seen just once. Naive CD8 cells were CD45RO-negative, positively selected for CCR7, excluding terminally differentiated effector memory CD45RA+ cells. Germline V gene data show CDR1 as LNHDA and CDR2 as SQIVND (reference sequence). Trimming removed 2 bases at V and 5 bases at J, with 10 bases between. The CDR3 totals 14 residues. This TCR was sampled from a man aged 18 to 30 in good health. Some clones in this sample may be carry-over from other donors' samples. Specimen: naive CD8+ T cells from PBMCs. The chain is built from TRBV19 and TRBJ1-5; no firm D call. The CDR3 is CASSIFDTYQPQHF. Written as DNA, the CDR3 is TGTGCCAGTAGTATATTTGACACTTATCAGCCCCAGCATTTT. Based on the CDR3 plus reference TRBV19 and TRBJ1-5, the full variable domain is DGGITQSPKYLFRKEGQNVTLSCEQNLNHDAMYWYRQDPGQGLRLIYYSQIVNDFQKGDIAEGYSVSREKKESFPLTVTSAQKNPTAFYLCASSIFDTYQPQHFGDGTRLSIL.